The 28 T cell receptor beta chains reported below all come from one sample, sequenced in a study of blood T cell repertoires in COVID-19. Measured with immunoSEQ multiplex PCR; TCRdb has only the in-frame clones, and not every one. The data contain 65,000 to 85,000 clones, roughly nine tenths of them singletons. Sequencing used peripheral blood. All receptors derive from a man in his forties or fifties with active COVID-19.

The chain couples TRBV15 to TRBJ2-2, with D possibly TRBD1 on 6 matching bases. The CDR3 extends over 16 amino acids. Trimming took off 0 bases at V and 7 bases at J, with 15 bases between the two ends. The germline gives CDR1 LNHNV, CDR2 YYDKDF (reference sequence). The CDR3 protein is CATSRDGQRGNGELFF. DNA for the CDR3: TGTGCCACCAGCAGAGATGGACAGAGAGGGAACGGGGAGCTGTTTTTT.

CDR3 in amino acids: CASTRGNTEAFF. CDR3 bases: TGTGCCAGCACCCGGGGGAACACTGAAGCTTTCTTT. V gene TRBV5-4 combines with J gene TRBJ1-1; no definite D call. Per the germline V gene, CDR1 is SGHNT and CDR2 is YYREEE (reference sequence). This CDR3 is built from 12 residues. Trimming took 6 bases from V and 1 from J, leaving 7 bases between them. The variable domain in full, with the rest retrieved from reference TRBV5-4 and TRBJ1-1, is ETGVTQSPTHLIKTRGQQVTLRCSSQSGHNTVSWYQQALGQGPQFIFQYYREEENGRGNFPPRFSGLQFPNYSSELNVNALELDDSALYLCASTRGNTEAFFGQGTRLTVV.

The J gene is TRBJ2-1, the V gene TRBV3-1 (or the pseudogene TRBV3-2); 10 bases fit TRBD2. Per germline, CDR1 LGHDT and CDR2 YNNKEL (reference sequence). V was pared by 3 bases and J by 7 bases, with 9 bases of the junction left unmatched. This CDR3 is 16 amino acids long. CDR3 DNA: TGTGCCAGCAGCCAGGGCAGCGGGGGGGCCCGGAATGAGCAGTTCTTC. Protein product: CASSQGSGGARNEQFF.

The chain links TRBV5-1 to TRBJ2-7; 9 bases fit TRBD1. Trimming at V came to 4 bases and at J to 5 bases, leaving 4 bases not matched to a gene. This CDR3 has 13 residues. Germline loops: CDR1 SGHRS, CDR2 YFSETQ. The CDR3 DNA reads TGCGCCAGCAGCCCGGACAGGGGTAACGAGCAGTACTTC. It translates to CASSPDRGNEQYF.

The chain has TRBV4-1 and TRBJ2-7; 10 bases align to TRBD1. V was clipped by 1 base and J by 3 bases; unmatched bases: 6. The CDR3 totals 16 residues. Per the germline V gene, CDR1 is MGHRA and CDR2 is YSYEKL. This CDR3 is CASSQAPGQGFYEQYF. The CDR3 coding sequence is TGCGCCAGCAGCCAAGCCCCGGGACAGGGGTTCTACGAGCAGTACTTC.

This chain links TRBV28 with TRBJ2-1; 12 nucleotides align to TRBD1. The V segment lost 2 bases and the J segment 6 bases; nucleotides outside the gene matches: 2. The CDR3 totals 15 residues. CDR1 is MDHEN and CDR2 is SYDVKM in the germline V gene. CDR3 nucleotide sequence: TGTGCCAGCAGTTTAGGGACAGGGGGCATCAATGAGCAGTTCTTC. It is translated as CASSLGTGGINEQFF.

The chain is built from TRBV4-1 and TRBJ1-4, with 8 positions matching TRBD1. Trimming removed 2 bases from V and 8 bases from J; junction bases left unmatched: 7. The CDR3 is made up of 15 amino acids. CDR1 is MGHRA and CDR2 is YSYEKL in the germline V gene. CDR3 loop: CASSQSRDRMEKLFF. DNA for the CDR3: TGCGCCAGCAGCCAATCCCGGGACAGGATGGAAAAACTGTTTTTT.

This chain joins TRBV3-1 (or the pseudogene TRBV3-2) and TRBJ2-1, with 8 bases matching TRBD2. The CDR3 loop spans 16 amino acids. In germline, CDR1 is LGHDT, CDR2 YNNKEL (reference sequence). Trimming removed 1 base from V and 5 bases from J; junction bases left unmatched: 7. CDR3 DNA sequence: TGTGCCAGCAGCCAAGCTGTAGCGGGGACCAACAATGAGCAGTTCTTC. This encodes CASSQAVAGTNNEQFF.

V and J are TRBV5-1 and TRBJ2-5; D remains ambiguous. The germline V and J ends were trimmed by 0 bases and 4 bases, with 13 bases remaining between them. Germline V gene data show CDR1 as SGHRS and CDR2 as YFSETQ. CDR3 length: 15 amino acids. This CDR3 is CASSLGAMGPETQYF. In DNA form, the CDR3 reads TGCGCCAGCAGCTTGGGAGCGATGGGTCCAGAGACCCAGTACTTC.

Turning to this clone: In the same sample, other DNA sequences code for this CDR3. The J gene is TRBJ2-7, the V gene TRBV7-2; TRBD2 is a possible D gene (5 bases). Germline CDR1 SGHTA, CDR2 FQGNSA. The ends were cut back, 0 bases at V and 1 base at J, with 7 bases in the middle. The CDR3 sequence is 14 residues long. CDR3 sequence (DNA): TGTGCCAGCAGCTTAGCTCCGGGATCCTACGAGCAGTACTTC. This encodes CASSLAPGSYEQYF.

The rearrangement links TRBV9 to TRBJ1-2; 7 positions match TRBD1. This CDR3 region has 15 residues. Germline CDR1 and CDR2: SGDLS and YYNGEE. J gave up 3 bases and V 2 bases, and 7 bases lay outside the gene matches. This chain's CDR3 is CASSVGDRVDYGYTF. Written as DNA, the CDR3 is TGTGCCAGCAGCGTGGGAGACAGGGTTGACTATGGCTACACCTTC.

The V gene is TRBV21-1, the J gene TRBJ2-5; the listed D gene, TRBD1, was not tested against the DNA. TRBV21-1 counts as a pseudogene. This CDR3 comprises 16 residues. The CDR3 DNA reads TGTGCCAGCAGCAAAGAAGGCAGGGGGTCACAAGAGACCCAGTACTTC. It yields the protein CASSKEGRGSQETQYF.

This rearrangement joins TRBV13 to TRBJ1-1; 9 bases match TRBD1. This CDR3 region has 12 residues. Germline trimming cut 4 bases from V and 10 bases from J; bases unmatched to any gene: 4. Germline V gene sequence: CDR1 PRHDT, CDR2 FYEKMQ (reference sequence). In DNA, the CDR3 is TGTGCCAGCAGCTCAAACAGGGGGCGAGCTTTCTTT. Protein: CASSSNRGRAFF.

The J gene is TRBJ2-3, the V gene TRBV9, with 10 nucleotides matching TRBD2. Germline values: CDR1 SGDLS, CDR2 YYNGEE. V lost 4 bases, J lost 1 base, and 3 bases stayed unmatched. This CDR3 has 15 residues. The CDR3, as DNA: TGTGCCAGCAGCCCCGGGACTAGCGGCACAGATACGCAGTATTTT. Translation gives CASSPGTSGTDTQYF.

The J gene is TRBJ2-3, the V gene TRBV11-1; TRBD2 matches at 10 bases. Losses at the gene ends were 3 bases for V and 3 bases for J; bases not matched to a gene: 6. The germline V gene encodes CDR1 SGHAT and CDR2 FQDESV (reference sequence). This CDR3 has 16 amino acids. The CDR3 DNA reads as TGTGCCAGCAGCTTCTACCCTAGCGGGAGTACAGATACGCAGTATTTT. This sequence encodes CASSFYPSGSTDTQYF.

The chain links TRBV9 to TRBJ1-2; D gene ambiguous. Deletions cut 4 bases from V and 4 bases from J, with 17 bases between. Germline V CDR1 and CDR2: SGDLS, YYNGEE. The CDR3 spans 15 residues. The CDR3 reads CASSLDPRRPYGYTF. In nucleotides, the CDR3 is TGTGCCAGCAGCCTCGACCCTCGGAGGCCCTATGGCTACACCTTC. Full variable domain (missing parts from reference TRBV9 and TRBJ1-2): DSGVTQTPKHLITATGQRVTLRCSPRSGDLSVYWYQQSLDQGLQFLIQYYNGEERAKGNILERFSAQQFPDLHSELNLSSLELGDSALYFCASSLDPRRPYGYTFGSGTRLTVV.

This clone was observed a handful of times. The rearrangement joins TRBV19 to TRBJ2-4; perhaps TRBD1 as D (5 bases). Germline V gene data show CDR1 as LNHDA and CDR2 as SQIVND (reference sequence). With 0 bases removed from V and 2 bases from J, the gap between germline ends came to 8 bases. The CDR3 has 15 amino acids. CDR3 in DNA: TGTGCCAGTAGTATAGATCTGGACACCAAAAACATTCAGTACTTC. It specifies CASSIDLDTKNIQYF.

The chain has TRBV10-3 and TRBJ2-3; the match to TRBD1 covers 11 bases. The CDR3 length is 23 residues. Germline V gene lookup returns CDR1 ENHRY and CDR2 SYGVKD. J gave up 5 bases and V 7 bases, and 32 bases lay outside the gene matches. The CDR3 sequence: CAITDTQRGAADRGLRELDTQYF. The CDR3 bases are TGTGCCATCACCGACACTCAGAGGGGGGCGGCGGACAGGGGGCTGCGGGAGCTAGATACGCAGTATTTT.

This clone was counted between two and nine times. The rearrangement joins TRBV19 to TRBJ1-5; D uncertain. Germline CDR1 is LNHDA and CDR2 is SQIVND (reference sequence). This CDR3 contains 14 residues. Trimming pared 3 bases from V and 7 bases from J, leaving 13 bases between. CDR3 sequence reads: CASSISTSGQPQHF. The CDR3 region has the DNA TGTGCCAGTAGTATTAGTACGTCGGGGCAGCCCCAGCATTTT.

In nucleotides, the CDR3 is TGTGCCAGCAGTCAGGGGGCGGCCTACGAGCAGTACTTC. It yields the protein CASSQGAAYEQYF. The chain recombines TRBV2 with TRBJ2-7, with 8 bases fitting TRBD1. CDR3 length: 13 residues. With V trimmed by 5 bases and J by 2 bases, 2 bases remained unmatched. Germline loops: CDR1 SNHLY, CDR2 FYNNEI.

The chain couples TRBV27 to TRBJ1-1; TRBD1 matches 8 bases. J lost 5 bases, V lost 10 bases, and 12 bases had no gene match. The CDR3 totals 14 residues. CDR1 is MNHEY and CDR2 is SMNVEV in the germline V gene (reference sequence). The CDR3 DNA sequence: TGTGCCACATTCAGGACAGGGAGGTTTACTGAAGCTTTCTTT. Residues: CATFRTGRFTEAFF.

The chain joins TRBV5-1 to TRBJ2-3, with TRBD2 matching 14 bases. J was trimmed by 7 bases and V by 4 bases; bases with no gene match: 5. CDR3 length equals 15 residues. Germline assignment: CDR1 SGHRS and CDR2 YFSETQ. The CDR3 loop is CASSGGLAGVYTQYF. The CDR3 DNA reads TGCGCCAGCAGCGGGGGACTAGCGGGAGTATATACGCAGTATTTT.

The chain joins TRBV2 to TRBJ1-6; D not resolved. This CDR3 has 12 amino acids. Germline CDR1 SNHLY, CDR2 FYNNEI. The ends were cut back, 6 bases at V and 16 bases at J, with 16 bases in the middle. CDR3 sequence (DNA): TGTGCCAGCAGCGCCAGCGGAGGGCAGCTCCACTTT. Translating gives CASSASGGQLHF.

The chain employs TRBV7-9 and TRBJ2-3; 8 nucleotides align to TRBD2. Germline CDR1 is SEHNR and CDR2 is FQNEAQ (reference sequence). After removal of 5 bases from V and 8 bases from J, the junction contained 9 bases not matched to a gene. The CDR3 is 14 residues long. The CDR3 here is CASSPPPSGRTQYF. CDR3 nucleotide sequence: TGTGCCAGCAGCCCTCCCCCTAGCGGGCGTACGCAGTATTTT.

The J gene is TRBJ2-7, the V gene TRBV9; D might be TRBD2 (6 bases). The CDR3 covers 14 residues. Trimming left V 2 bases short and J 0 bases short, with 9 bases between. CDR1 SGDLS and CDR2 YYNGEE come from the germline V gene. Here the CDR3 DNA reads TGTGCCAGCAGCGTTAGCGGAGGCTCCTACGAGCAGTACTTC. This gives the protein CASSVSGGSYEQYF.

The chain uses TRBV18 and TRBJ2-3, with TRBD2 matching 8 bases. J gave up 7 bases and V 2 bases, and 8 bases lay outside the gene matches. This CDR3 spans 15 amino acids. Germline loops: CDR1 KGHSH, CDR2 LQKENI. Written as DNA, the CDR3 is TGTGCCAGCTCACCAGGCACTAGCGGAGCCAATACGCAGTATTTT. Translation: CASSPGTSGANTQYF.

This chain connects TRBV19 to TRBJ2-3, with TRBD1 identical over 8 bases. Germline trimming cut 3 bases from V and 4 bases from J; bases unmatched to any gene: 9. Germline lookup yields CDR1 LNHDA and CDR2 SQIVND (reference sequence). The CDR3 is 16 residues long. The CDR3 spells CASSIWAGGGADTQYF. The CDR3 DNA follows: TGTGCCAGTAGTATTTGGGCAGGGGGCGGCGCAGATACGCAGTATTTT. Filled out from reference TRBV19 and TRBJ2-3, the complete variable domain reads DGGITQSPKYLFRKEGQNVTLSCEQNLNHDAMYWYRQDPGQGLRLIYYSQIVNDFQKGDIAEGYSVSREKKESFPLTVTSAQKNPTAFYLCASSIWAGGGADTQYFGPGTRLTVL.

V usage is TRBV3-1 (or the pseudogene TRBV3-2) and J usage is TRBJ2-2; D is ambiguous. V lost 4 bases and J 1 base, leaving 7 bases between the germline ends. In germline, CDR1 is LGHDT, CDR2 YNNKEL (reference sequence). The CDR3 loop spans 14 amino acids. CDR3 nucleotide sequence: TGTGCCAGCAGCCCCCCGGGGAACACCGGGGAGCTGTTTTTT. It encodes CASSPPGNTGELFF.